Listed here are 18 T cell receptor beta chains from one sample, sequenced in a study of T cells in Graves' hyperthyroidism and ophthalmopathy. TCR beta CDR3 regions were amplified from RNA. Researchers ran a first-round RT-PCR on the TCR CDR3 using the HTBI primer set. TCRdb re-called the multiplex PCR reads with MiXCR, one entry per CDR3 protein. Of 560,000 or so distinct CDR3 sequences detected, 15% to 20% appear once; the ten largest clones hold about 45%. The sequenced sample consisted of blood. These receptors were taken from a man aged 35 to 55 with Graves' ophthalmopathy.

The CDR3 bases are TGTGCCAGTAGTATAGCAGGGGGTCCCCACAATGAGCAGTTCTTC. Its translation is CASSIAGGPHNEQFF. The chain is built from TRBV19 and TRBJ2-1; TRBD1 matches at 7 bases. The CDR3 sequence is 15 residues long. V shed 1 base, J shed 5 bases, and the junction held 5 bases outside the gene matches. Germline V gene data show CDR1 as LNHDA and CDR2 as SQIVND (reference sequence).

The chain is built from TRBV12-3 or TRBV12-4 and TRBJ2-7; 8 nucleotides match TRBD1. V lost 2 bases and J lost 3; bases outside the gene matches: 15. This CDR3 region has 18 residues. CDR3 sequence reads: CASSLTSFPSDRVYEQYF. CDR3 DNA sequence: TGTGCCAGCAGTTTAACTTCTTTCCCATCGGACAGGGTCTACGAGCAGTACTTC.

This clonotype was recorded many times. This chain uses TRBV12-3 or TRBV12-4 with TRBJ2-4; 9 bases fit TRBD1. The J segment lost 1 base and the V segment lost 6 bases, leaving 4 bases of the junction unmatched. The CDR3 has 15 residues. CDR3 sequence (DNA): TGTGCCAGCAGAAGGGACAGGGCGGCCAAAAACATTCAGTACTTC. Protein sequence: CASRRDRAAKNIQYF.

The V gene is TRBV19, the J gene TRBJ1-5, with a possible D match to TRBD1 (5 bases). Germline CDR1 reads LNHDA; CDR2 reads SQIVND (reference sequence). Deletions cut 0 bases from V and 10 bases from J, with 13 bases between. The CDR3 loop spans 14 amino acids. In DNA, the CDR3 is TGTGCCAGTAGTATAGATGGGGGTACTCGACCCCAGCATTTT. It encodes CASSIDGGTRPQHF.

The table lists this clonotype with many counts. The CDR3 DNA reads TGTGCCAGCAGCCGACGGGGCGGGTTAGGGCGTGCAGGGGCTTTCTTT. This translates into CASSRRGGLGRAGAFF. V usage is TRBV7-9 and J usage is TRBJ1-1; D perhaps matches TRBD1 (5 bases). Trimming cost V 5 bases and J 11 bases, with 27 bases left between them. There are 16 residues in the CDR3. Germline V gene data show CDR1 as SEHNR and CDR2 as FQNEAQ (reference sequence).

The chain employs TRBV20-1 and TRBJ2-5, with TRBD2 identical over 7 bases. The CDR3 is 18 amino acids. J gave up 4 bases and V 0 bases, and 17 bases lay outside the gene matches. CDR1 is DFQATT and CDR2 is SNEGSKA in the germline V gene (reference sequence). The CDR3 coding sequence is TGCAGTGCTAGAGATGATGCGGGGGATCTTTTGGGCGGAGAGACCCAGTACTTC. Its translation: CSARDDAGDLLGGETQYF.

This clonotype was counted ten times or more. The rearrangement joins TRBV6-6 to TRBJ1-1, with D tentatively TRBD1 (5 bases). Germline CDR1 and CDR2: MNHNY and SVGAGI (reference sequence). V was pared by 2 bases and J by 1 base, with 8 bases between. The CDR3 is made up of 14 amino acids. The DNA of the CDR3 is TGTGCCAGCAGTTACGGGGGACCGAACACTGAAGCTTTCTTT. Translated, it gives CASSYGGPNTEAFF.

This clonotype appeared once. A much larger clone lies one base from this, so it may be a read error. The V gene is TRBV6-5, the J gene TRBJ1-1; D is undetermined. There are 15 residues in the CDR3. Trimming stripped 0 bases from V and 7 bases from J, with 15 bases between. CDR1 is MNHEY, CDR2 SVGAGI, per germline. The CDR3 spells CASSYSAIWALEAFF. In DNA form, the CDR3 reads TGTGCCAGCAGTTACTCAGCTATCTGGGCACTTGAAGCTTTCTTT.

This clonotype was detected many times. The chain couples TRBV2 to TRBJ2-3; 8 nucleotides line up with TRBD2. The CDR3 is 14 residues long. The V gene's germline CDR1 is SNHLY and CDR2 FYNNEI. The V segment lost 6 bases and the J segment 2 bases; nucleotides outside the gene matches: 4. In DNA, the CDR3 is TGTGCCAGCAGGCAGCGGGGGAACACAGATACGCAGTATTTT. Residues: CASRQRGNTDTQYF.

The table lists this clonotype with a few counts. This rearrangement joins TRBV3-1 to TRBJ2-3; 10 positions match TRBD2. The germline V gene has CDR1 LGHDT and CDR2 YNNKEL (reference sequence). J was trimmed by 0 bases and V by 0 bases; bases with no gene match: 9. The CDR3 consists of 19 residues. The CDR3, as DNA: TGTGCCAGCAGCCAAGATCGATTAGCGGGGGGTTCTAGCACAGATACGCAGTATTTT. Encoded protein: CASSQDRLAGGSSTDTQYF.

This clonotype showed up many times. V is TRBV7-2 and J is TRBJ2-7, with a tentative D call TRBD1 (7 bases). The germline CDR1 and CDR2 sequences are SGHTA and FQGNSA. V was cut by 8 bases and J by 3 bases, with 17 bases left in between. The CDR3 contains 14 residues. DNA of the CDR3: TGTGCCAGCGGGGGGTCGGACAGGTACTACGAGCAGTACTTC. Encoded protein: CASGGSDRYYEQYF.

The table lists this clonotype with many counts. The chain is built from TRBV6-5 and TRBJ1-5; D unresolved. Germline V gene data show CDR1 as MNHEY and CDR2 as SVGAGI. Trimming left V 2 bases short and J 1 base short, with 9 bases between. The CDR3 loop spans 15 amino acids. Written as DNA, the CDR3 is TGTGCCAGCAGTTACGGCAGGTCAAGCAATCAGCCCCAGCATTTT. This codes for CASSYGRSSNQPQHF.

This clonotype was seen at least ten times. This chain joins TRBV30 and TRBJ1-5; no clear D gene. This CDR3 comprises 14 residues. Trimming took 2 bases from V and 4 from J, leaving 12 bases between them. CDR1 is GTSNPN, CDR2 SVGIG, per germline (reference sequence). In nucleotides, the CDR3 is TGTGCCTGGAGTAGACAAGGCGGGAATCAGCCCCAGCATTTT. Encoded protein: CAWSRQGGNQPQHF.

The V gene is TRBV14, the J gene TRBJ2-4; D remains unclear. CDR1 is SGHDN and CDR2 is FVKESK in the germline V gene. This CDR3 spans 15 amino acids. The germline V and J ends were trimmed by 0 bases and 3 bases, with 9 bases remaining between them. The CDR3, as DNA: TGTGCCAGCAGCCAAGAAGGGTCCGGCAAAAACATTCAGTACTTC. Protein: CASSQEGSGKNIQYF. Based on the CDR3 plus reference TRBV14 and TRBJ2-4, the full variable domain is EAGVTQFPSHSVIEKGQTVTLRCDPISGHDNLYWYRRVMGKEIKFLLHFVKESKQDESGMPNNRFLAERTGGTYSTLKVQPAELEDSGVYFCASSQEGSGKNIQYFGAGTRLSVL.

This clonotype has a count of ten or more. The chain links TRBV18 to TRBJ2-5; D is undetermined. V was shortened by 4 bases and J by 5 bases, with 14 bases between the two germline ends. The CDR3 spans 14 residues. Germline CDR1 is KGHSH and CDR2 is LQKENI. The CDR3 nucleotides are TGTGCCAGCTCACTGGGCCCCGAGGTGGAGACCCAGTACTTC. Translated, it gives CASSLGPEVETQYF.

The V gene is TRBV28, the J gene TRBJ1-2; D uncertain. The CDR3 sequence is 11 residues long. Germline V CDR1 and CDR2: MDHEN, SYDVKM. The V end lost 2 bases, the J end lost 8 bases, and 6 bases lay between the germline ends. In DNA form, the CDR3 reads TGTGCCAGCAGTTTAATGGGGGGCTACACCTTC. It is translated as CASSLMGGYTF.

This clonotype was recorded many times. This chain uses TRBV11-2 with TRBJ2-1; 11 bases agree with TRBD2. Looked up from germline, CDR1 is SGHAT and CDR2 is FQNNGV. The junction had 3 bases not matched to a gene; V was cut back by 4 bases and J by 7 bases. This CDR3 region has 14 residues. The CDR3 is CASSSLAGGNEQFF. The CDR3 bases are TGTGCCAGCAGCTCTCTAGCGGGAGGAAATGAGCAGTTCTTC.

The V gene is TRBV6-1, the J gene TRBJ2-7, with 8 bases fitting TRBD1. CDR3 size: 15 residues. With V trimmed by 6 bases and J by 5 bases, 12 bases remained unmatched. CDR1 and CDR2 (germline): MNHNS, SASEGT. The CDR3 region is CASSNLQGVSDEQYF. The CDR3 DNA is TGTGCCAGCAGCAACTTACAGGGGGTCAGCGACGAGCAGTACTTC.